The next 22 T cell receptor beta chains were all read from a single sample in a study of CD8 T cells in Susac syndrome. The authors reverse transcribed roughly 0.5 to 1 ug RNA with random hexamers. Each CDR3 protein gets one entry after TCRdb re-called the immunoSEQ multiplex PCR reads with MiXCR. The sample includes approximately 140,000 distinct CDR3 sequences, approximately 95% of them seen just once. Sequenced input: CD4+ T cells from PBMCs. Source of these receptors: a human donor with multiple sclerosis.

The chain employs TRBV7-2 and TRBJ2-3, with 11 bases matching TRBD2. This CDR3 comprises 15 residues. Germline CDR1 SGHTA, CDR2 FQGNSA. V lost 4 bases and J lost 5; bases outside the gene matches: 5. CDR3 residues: CASSSPTSGVDTQYF. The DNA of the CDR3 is TGTGCCAGCAGCTCTCCGACTAGCGGGGTAGATACGCAGTATTTT.

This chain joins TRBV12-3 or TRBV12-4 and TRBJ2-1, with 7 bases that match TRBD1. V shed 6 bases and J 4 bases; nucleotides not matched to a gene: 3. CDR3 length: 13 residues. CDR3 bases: TGTGCCAGCAGATCAGGGGGATACAATGAGCAGTTCTTC. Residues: CASRSGGYNEQFF.

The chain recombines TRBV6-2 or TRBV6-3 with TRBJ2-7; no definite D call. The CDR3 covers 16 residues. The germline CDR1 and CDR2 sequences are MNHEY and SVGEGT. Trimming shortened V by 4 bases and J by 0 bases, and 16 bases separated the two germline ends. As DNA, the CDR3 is TGTGCCAGCAGTTCCCCCGGCATTGTGAGCTCCTACGAGCAGTACTTC. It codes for CASSSPGIVSSYEQYF.

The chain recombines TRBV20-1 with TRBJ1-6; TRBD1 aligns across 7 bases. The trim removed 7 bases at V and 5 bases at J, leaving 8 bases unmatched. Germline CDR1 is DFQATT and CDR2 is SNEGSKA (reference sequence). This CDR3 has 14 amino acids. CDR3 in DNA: TGCAGTGTCGACGGGACAGCTAATAATTCACCCCTCCACTTT. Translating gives CSVDGTANNSPLHF.

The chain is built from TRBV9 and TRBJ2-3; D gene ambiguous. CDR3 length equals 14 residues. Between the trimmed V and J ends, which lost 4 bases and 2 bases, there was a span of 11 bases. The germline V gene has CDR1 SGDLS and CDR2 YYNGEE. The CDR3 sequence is CASSLAAPTDTQYF. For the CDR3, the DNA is TGTGCCAGCAGCCTCGCGGCACCCACAGATACGCAGTATTTT. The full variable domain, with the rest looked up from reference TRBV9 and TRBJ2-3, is DSGVTQTPKHLITATGQRVTLRCSPRSGDLSVYWYQQSLDQGLQFLIQYYNGEERAKGNILERFSAQQFPDLHSELNLSSLELGDSALYFCASSLAAPTDTQYFGPGTRLTVL.

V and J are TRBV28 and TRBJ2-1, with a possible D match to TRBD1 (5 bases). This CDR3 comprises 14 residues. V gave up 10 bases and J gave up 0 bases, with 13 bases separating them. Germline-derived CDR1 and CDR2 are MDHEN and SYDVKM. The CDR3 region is CATRAASSYNEQFF. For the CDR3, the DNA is TGTGCCACCAGGGCGGCGAGCTCCTACAATGAGCAGTTCTTC.

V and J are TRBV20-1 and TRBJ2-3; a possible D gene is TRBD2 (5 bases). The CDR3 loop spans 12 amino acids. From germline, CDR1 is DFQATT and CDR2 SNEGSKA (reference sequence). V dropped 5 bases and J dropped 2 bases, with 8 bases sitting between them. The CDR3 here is CSAGLLTDTQYF. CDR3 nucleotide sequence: TGCAGTGCTGGACTCCTCACAGATACGCAGTATTTT.

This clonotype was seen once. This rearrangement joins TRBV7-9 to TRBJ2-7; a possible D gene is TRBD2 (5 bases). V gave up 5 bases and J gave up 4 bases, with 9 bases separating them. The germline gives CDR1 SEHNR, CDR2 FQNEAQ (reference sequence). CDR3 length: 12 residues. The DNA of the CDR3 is TGTGCCAGCAGCCCGGGGATTTACGAGCAGTACTTC. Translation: CASSPGIYEQYF.

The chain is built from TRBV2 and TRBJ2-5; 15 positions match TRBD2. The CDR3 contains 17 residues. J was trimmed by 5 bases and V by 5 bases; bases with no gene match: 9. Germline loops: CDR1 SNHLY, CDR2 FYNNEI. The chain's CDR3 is CASSPWGLAGGQETQYF. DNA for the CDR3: TGTGCCAGCAGTCCGTGGGGACTAGCGGGAGGACAGGAGACCCAGTACTTC.

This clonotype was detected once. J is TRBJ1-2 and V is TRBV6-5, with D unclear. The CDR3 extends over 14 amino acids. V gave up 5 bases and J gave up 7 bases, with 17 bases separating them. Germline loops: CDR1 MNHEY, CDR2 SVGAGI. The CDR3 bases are TGTGCCAGCAGTCCCTTCCCGGGGTATGGTGGCTACACCTTC. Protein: CASSPFPGYGGYTF.

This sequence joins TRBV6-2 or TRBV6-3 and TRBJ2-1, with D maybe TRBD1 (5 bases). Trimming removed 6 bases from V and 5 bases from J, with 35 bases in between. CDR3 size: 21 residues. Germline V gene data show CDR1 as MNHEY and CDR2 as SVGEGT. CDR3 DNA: TGTGCCAGCAGACCCGCGTGGGGCAGTCCCTCGGCCCCTTCAACCGACAATGAGCAGTTCTTC. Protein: CASRPAWGSPSAPSTDNEQFF.

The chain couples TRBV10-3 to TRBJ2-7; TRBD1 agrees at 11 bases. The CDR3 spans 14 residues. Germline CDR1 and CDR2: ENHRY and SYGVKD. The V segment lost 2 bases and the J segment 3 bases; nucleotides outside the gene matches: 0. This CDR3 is CAISEGTGGYEQYF. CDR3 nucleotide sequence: TGTGCCATCAGTGAGGGGACAGGGGGCTACGAGCAGTACTTC.

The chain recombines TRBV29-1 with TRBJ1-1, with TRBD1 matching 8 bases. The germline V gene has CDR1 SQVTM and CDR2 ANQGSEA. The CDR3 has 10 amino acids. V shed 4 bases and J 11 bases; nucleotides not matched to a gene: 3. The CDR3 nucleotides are TGCAGCGTTGCGGACAGGGCGGCTTTCTTT. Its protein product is CSVADRAAFF.

In DNA, the CDR3 is TGTGCCAGCAGCCAAGCTGGGTTTAGACTTAACCTCGAGCAGTACTTC. Its protein product is CASSQAGFRLNLEQYF. The V call is TRBV3-1, the J call TRBJ2-7; D ambiguous. The CDR3 is 16 amino acids. V gave up 1 base and J gave up 6 bases, with 19 bases separating them. CDR1 and CDR2 (germline): LGHDT, YNNKEL (reference sequence).

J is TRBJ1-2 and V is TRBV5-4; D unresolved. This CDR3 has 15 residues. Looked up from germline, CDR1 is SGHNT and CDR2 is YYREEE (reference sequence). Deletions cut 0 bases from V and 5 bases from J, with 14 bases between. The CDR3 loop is CASSLEDAALYGYTF. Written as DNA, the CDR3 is TGTGCCAGCAGCTTGGAAGATGCAGCGCTGTATGGCTACACCTTC.

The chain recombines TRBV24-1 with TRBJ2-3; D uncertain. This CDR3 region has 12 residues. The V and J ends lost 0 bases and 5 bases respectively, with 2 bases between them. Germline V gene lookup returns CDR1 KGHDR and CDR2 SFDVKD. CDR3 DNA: TGTGCCACCAGTGATTTGCAAGATACGCAGTATTTT. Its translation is CATSDLQDTQYF.

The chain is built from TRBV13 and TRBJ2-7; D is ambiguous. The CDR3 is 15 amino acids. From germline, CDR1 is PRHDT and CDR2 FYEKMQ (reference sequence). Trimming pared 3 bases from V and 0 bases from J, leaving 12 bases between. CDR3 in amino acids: CASSFDLVSSYEQYF. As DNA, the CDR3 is TGTGCCAGCAGCTTCGATCTCGTGAGCTCCTACGAGCAGTACTTC.

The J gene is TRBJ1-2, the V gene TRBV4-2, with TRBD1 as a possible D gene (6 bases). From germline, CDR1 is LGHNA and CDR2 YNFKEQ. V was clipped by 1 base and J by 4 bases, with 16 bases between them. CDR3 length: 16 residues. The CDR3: CASSQGTASTLYGYTF. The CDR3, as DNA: TGTGCCAGCAGCCAAGGGACAGCCAGTACTCTCTATGGCTACACCTTC.

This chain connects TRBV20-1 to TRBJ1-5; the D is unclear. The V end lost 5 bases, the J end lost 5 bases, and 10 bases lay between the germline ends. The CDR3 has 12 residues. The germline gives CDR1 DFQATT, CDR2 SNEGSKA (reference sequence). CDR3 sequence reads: CSAFDRDQPQHF. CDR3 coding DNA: TGCAGTGCTTTCGATCGTGATCAGCCCCAGCATTTT.

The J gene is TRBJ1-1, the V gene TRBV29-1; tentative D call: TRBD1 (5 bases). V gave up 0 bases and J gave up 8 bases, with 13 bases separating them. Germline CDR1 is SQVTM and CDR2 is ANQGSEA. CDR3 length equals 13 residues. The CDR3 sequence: CSVEENSGQEAFF. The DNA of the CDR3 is TGCAGCGTTGAAGAGAACTCGGGGCAAGAAGCTTTCTTT.

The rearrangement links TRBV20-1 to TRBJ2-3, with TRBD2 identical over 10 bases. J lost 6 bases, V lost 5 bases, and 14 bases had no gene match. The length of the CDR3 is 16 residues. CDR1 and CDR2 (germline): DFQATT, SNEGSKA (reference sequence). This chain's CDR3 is CSAPQGAGGPWDTQYF. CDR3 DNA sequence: TGCAGTGCTCCCCAGGGAGCGGGAGGGCCGTGGGATACGCAGTATTTT.

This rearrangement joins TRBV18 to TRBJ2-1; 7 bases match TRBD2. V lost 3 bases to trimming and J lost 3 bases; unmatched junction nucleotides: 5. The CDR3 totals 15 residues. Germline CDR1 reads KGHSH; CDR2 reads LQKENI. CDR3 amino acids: CASSPDASGYNEQFF. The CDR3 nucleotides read TGTGCCAGCTCACCCGATGCTAGCGGCTACAATGAGCAGTTCTTC.